This TCR beta chain was profiled in a study of tumor and adjacent non-tumor tissue in lung cancer listed by TCRdb under 2018. For the wider study: By cancer type, the cohort comprised approximately twelve adenocarcinoma patients, 2 squamous cell carcinoma patients and 1 small cell lung cancer patient. In total, sequencing yielded 125,075,908 productive TCRbeta reads, which works out to an average of approximately 4.1 million reads per sample. Ages among the roughly 15 patients ranged from about 30 to 85 years, there were roughly 10 men and 5 women, and disease was at TNM stage I to III. Under 35 paired specimens, one tumor and one normal lung sample per patient, were profiled by TCRbeta CDR3 sequencing. Using bulk TCRbeta repertoires from some 14 lung cancer patients, the study set lung tumor tissue side by side with matched distant non-tumor lung tissue.

Including the terminal cysteine and phenylalanine, the CDR3 comprises 13 residues. This entry keeps only the CDR3 DNA: 39 bases, framed from base 1. CDR1 MNHEY and CDR2 SVGEGT are derived from the germline V gene. RNA was isolated from bulk unsorted tissue, and RNA quality was assessed with a NanoDrop ND-1000 and an Agilent 2100. Normal lung samples were distant non-tumor tissue taken more than 3 cm from the tumor edge. All donors had newly diagnosed lung cancer, had not received prior chemotherapy, and were admitted for thoracic surgery in China between August and November 2014. The study excluded patients who had received radiotherapy or chemotherapy before or who had another cancer at the same time. Pieces of surgical tissue measuring about 1-2 cm3 were kept in RNAlater solution and stored at -80 degrees C until use. Concerning this clonotype: Its specific antigen is unknown. One end of the junction does not line up with germline, which may come from a read error.

Points the paper makes about the study in general: In normal lung, the top 100 clones accounted for a significantly larger cumulative share of the repertoire than in tumor tissue. Younger patients had significantly higher TCR diversity, and higher tumor TCR diversity was associated with shorter overall and disease-free survival. The sequencing platform is not named in the methods, and unique molecular identifiers are not mentioned. Peripheral blood was not sequenced, so blood TCRbeta repertoires were not examined in the lung cancer patients of the study. TCR diversity (inverse Simpson) was significantly higher in tumor than in normal lung tissue (431.37 vs 166.20, P = 0.0075, Mann-Whitney U test). With only about 16 patients in the cohort, the authors noted that larger samples and more detailed clinical data are needed.

Library prep was done by multiplex PCR. The instrument was an Illumina HiSeq 2500. Following protocols modified from ARM-PCR, the researchers constructed TCRbeta libraries through three rounds of nested PCR with primers (Table S4). PCR products of 200-500 bp were gel-excised and purified with the QIAquick gel extraction kit before sequencing. The study's processing was this. Reads were cleaned with Trimmomatic, merged with FLASH into complete CDR3 sequences, and assigned to V(D)J germline segments with MiTCR. Clonal diversity was computed as the inverse Simpson's index with VDJtools. In-frame sequences lacking a premature stop codon were counted as productive reads. The public reads were reanalyzed by TCRdb: fastp trimming at Q25, MiXCR alignment, in-frame beta chains only. Each entry merges the rows of one CDR3 protein and shows their most common DNA and genes. These V and J calls originate from TCRdb's pipeline instead of the authors' own analysis. This sample comprises about 50,000 distinct CDR3 sequences, 74% of them detected only once. The ten largest make up 20% to 25% of the sample.

The sequencing input was distant non-tumor lung tissue. The receptor was isolated from an older woman with non-small cell lung cancer. This chain joins TRBV6-2 or TRBV6-3 to TRBJ2-4; no D gene call is confident. The CDR3 protein sequence reads: CASSYGVQNIQCF. The nucleotide sequence is TGTGCCAGCAGTTACGGTGTCCAAAATATTCAGTGCTTC.